The clone carrying this TCR beta chain was seen only a few times. As yet, its antigen is unknown. This entry is derived from a study of T cell repertoires in cytomegalovirus infection. TCRdb reprocessed the reads via MiXCR and lists one record per CDR3 protein. Of hundreds of thousands of distinct CDR3 sequences in the sample, less than 40% were seen once. Material: cultured CD8+ T cells from PBMCs, obtained from culture after CMV antigen stimulation. This TCR was recovered from a human donor in good health (CMV status not recorded). Some clones in this sample may be carry-over from other donors' samples.

The CDR3 region is CASSLRSPNEQFF. The CDR3 nucleotides read TGTGCCAGCAGCTTAAGGTCCCCCAATGAGCAGTTCTTC. This chain joins TRBV11-2 and TRBJ2-1; D ambiguous. V lost 2 bases to trimming and J lost 6 bases, with 8 bases between them. The CDR3 extends over 13 amino acids. The germline V gene has CDR1 SGHAT and CDR2 FQNNGV.